Presented here are 29 T cell receptor beta chains from one specimen sequenced in a study of T cells in Graves' hyperthyroidism and ophthalmopathy. What was amplified from RNA transcripts were TCR beta CDR3 regions. Researchers ran a first-round RT-PCR on the TCR CDR3 using the HTBI primer set. From the multiplex PCR reads, TCRdb called clonotypes with MiXCR, one entry per CDR3 protein. The sample has around 720,000 distinct CDR3 sequences; 30% to 40% are singletons. The sample taken for sequencing was blood. Every receptor here comes from a woman in her thirties or forties with Graves' hyperthyroidism.

This clonotype was seen at least ten times. The V gene is TRBV19, the J gene TRBJ2-7, with TRBD1 matching over 8 bases. V lost 1 base, J lost 6 bases, and 8 bases stayed unmatched. The CDR3 runs to 15 residues. From germline, CDR1 is LNHDA and CDR2 SQIVND (reference sequence). CDR3 residues: CASSIVGQGAVEQYF. DNA for the CDR3: TGTGCCAGTAGTATAGTAGGGCAGGGGGCCGTCGAGCAGTACTTC.

V is TRBV29-1 and J is TRBJ2-7, with D possibly being TRBD2 (5 bases). Trimming removed 6 bases at V and 0 bases at J, with 12 bases between. Germline CDR1 and CDR2: SQVTM and ANQGSEA. The CDR3 loop spans 13 amino acids. DNA for the CDR3: TGCAGCGTCCGGACTCAGAGCTCCTACGAGCAGTACTTC. Its protein is CSVRTQSSYEQYF.

A remark on this clonotype: At one boundary the junction diverges from the germline segment, which might be a read error. V usage is TRBV19 and J usage is TRBJ2-7, with D unresolved. Germline V gene data show CDR1 as LNHDA and CDR2 as SQIVND (reference sequence). The CDR3 extends over 13 amino acids. The CDR3 here is CASSSGVTYELYF. Written as DNA, the CDR3 is TGTGCCAGCAGTTCTGGGGTCACCTACGAGCTGTACTTC.

V is TRBV6-5 and J is TRBJ1-6; D is uncertain. With 5 bases removed from V and 9 bases from J, the gap between germline ends came to 14 bases. CDR1 is MNHEY and CDR2 is SVGAGI in the germline V gene. The CDR3 is 14 residues long. The CDR3 DNA reads TGTGCCAGCAGTACTGACTTCTCCTTTTCACCCCTCCACTTT. Encoded protein: CASSTDFSFSPLHF.

This clonotype was recorded a few times. The J gene is TRBJ1-1, the V gene TRBV11-2; D is possibly TRBD1 (5 bases). The length of the CDR3 is 17 residues. Germline V gene data show CDR1 as SGHAT and CDR2 as FQNNGV. Trimming removed 2 bases at V and 0 bases at J, with 16 bases between. CDR3 in amino acids: CASSLRGPRGLNTEAFF. The CDR3 DNA is TGTGCCAGCAGCTTAAGGGGACCGCGTGGTTTGAACACTGAAGCTTTCTTT.

This clonotype was observed at least ten times. This chain joins TRBV7-6 and TRBJ2-7, with no clear D. V lost 2 bases to trimming and J lost 7 bases, with 9 bases between them. The CDR3 is 12 residues long. Germline V gene lookup returns CDR1 SGHVS and CDR2 FNYEAQ. The CDR3 coding sequence is TGTGCCAGCAGCTTACAAGGTCAGGAGCAGTACTTC. It yields the protein CASSLQGQEQYF.

V and J are TRBV19 and TRBJ2-5; D perhaps matches TRBD1 (6 bases). Trimming left V 3 bases short and J 2 bases short, with 13 bases between. Per the germline V gene, CDR1 is LNHDA and CDR2 is SQIVND (reference sequence). The CDR3 contains 15 residues. The CDR3 here is CASSMAGALQETQYF. The CDR3 DNA follows: TGTGCCAGTAGTATGGCAGGGGCCCTTCAAGAGACCCAGTACTTC.

This clonotype came up a few times. The chain links TRBV3-1 to TRBJ1-2; unclear D gene. Germline V gene data show CDR1 as LGHDT and CDR2 as YNNKEL (reference sequence). The CDR3 extends over 13 amino acids. The germline V and J ends were trimmed by 4 bases and 2 bases, with 8 bases remaining between them. The CDR3 DNA sequence: TGTGCCAGCAGCCCCGACCAAAACTATGGCTACACCTTC. It specifies CASSPDQNYGYTF. The variable domain in full, with the rest retrieved from reference TRBV3-1 and TRBJ1-2, is DTAVSQTPKYLVTQMGNDKSIKCEQNLGHDTMYWYKQDSKKFLKIMFSYNNKELIINETVPNRFSPKSPDKAHLNLHINSLELGDSAVYFCASSPDQNYGYTFGSGTRLTVV.

This sequence joins TRBV7-9 and TRBJ2-5; D uncertain. The J call may not be correct, given that the DNA end is closer to TRBJ2-1. Germline V gene data show CDR1 as SEHNR and CDR2 as FQNEAQ (reference sequence). This CDR3 is built from 14 residues. CDR3 nucleotide sequence: TGTGCCAGCGGTACGATTGGTATGGACAATGAGCAGTTCTTC. Its protein is CASGTIGMDNEQFF.

This clonotype was recorded once. A much larger clone differs from this one at a single base, so this may be a read error. The chain uses TRBV10-1 and TRBJ2-5, with 7 bases matching TRBD1. Germline loops: CDR1 WNHNN, CDR2 SYGVQD (reference sequence). The length of the CDR3 is 14 residues. The J segment lost 5 bases and the V segment lost 2 bases, leaving 5 bases of the junction unmatched. The CDR3 protein is CASSEGGQNETQYF. The CDR3 DNA reads TGCGCCAGCAGTGAGGGGGGACAGAACGAGACCCAGTACTTC.

This clonotype turned up a few times. CDR3 protein: CASSSPGFRYEQYF. DNA for the CDR3: TGTGCCAGCAGCTCGCCGGGCTTCCGCTACGAGCAGTACTTC. The chain carries TRBV7-9 and TRBJ2-7, with D uncertain. CDR1 is SEHNR and CDR2 is FQNEAQ in the germline V gene (reference sequence). Trimming took 4 bases from V and 3 from J, leaving 13 bases between them. CDR3 length: 14 residues.

This clonotype has a count of ten or more. This chain joins TRBV2 and TRBJ1-1; no firm D call. V lost 6 bases, J lost 7 bases, and 9 bases lay in between. From germline, CDR1 is SNHLY and CDR2 FYNNEI. CDR3 length: 11 amino acids. CDR3 nucleotides: TGTGCCAGCAGGGCGGTTATTGAAGCTTTCTTT. This gives the protein CASRAVIEAFF. The variable domain in full, completed from reference TRBV2 and TRBJ1-1, reads EPEVTQTPSHQVTQMGQEVILRCVPISNHLYFYWYRQILGQKVEFLVSFYNNEISEKSEIFDDQFSVERPDGSNFTLKIRSTKLEDSAMYFCASRAVIEAFFGQGTRLTVV.

Concerning this clonotype itself: A much bigger clone sits one base away, suggesting this may be a read error. The rearrangement links TRBV6-5 to TRBJ2-6; D remains unclear. The CDR3 covers 12 residues. The V gene's germline CDR1 is MNHEY and CDR2 SVGAGI. CDR3 sequence (DNA): TGTGCCGGCAGTTCGCCTCCCCACGTCCTGACTTTC. Translated: CAGSSPPHVLTF.

This chain joins TRBV5-6 and TRBJ2-5; D might be TRBD2 (6 bases). The CDR3 sequence is 18 residues long. Trimming pared 0 bases from V and 0 bases from J, leaving 18 bases between. CDR1 is SGHDT, CDR2 YYEEEE, per germline. This CDR3 is CASSLAKERVTYQETQYF. CDR3 DNA: TGTGCCAGCAGCTTGGCCAAGGAGCGGGTAACGTACCAAGAGACCCAGTACTTC.

V and J are TRBV7-8 and TRBJ2-7; TRBD1 aligns across 12 bases. V shed 1 base, J shed 7 bases, and the junction held 5 bases outside the gene matches. CDR1 is SGHVS, CDR2 FQNEAQ, per germline. The CDR3 contains 15 residues. The CDR3 DNA reads TGTGCCAGCAGCTTAGGGGGACAGGGGGCGAGGGAGCAGTACTTC. Translating gives CASSLGGQGAREQYF.

V is TRBV9 and J is TRBJ1-1; D is unclear. The CDR3 is 14 amino acids. The V gene lost 0 bases and the J gene lost 1 base, with 7 bases spanning the gap. Germline CDR1 and CDR2: SGDLS and YYNGEE. The CDR3 DNA reads as TGTGCCAGCAGCGTAGAGGGAGCGAACACTGAAGCTTTCTTT. Its protein is CASSVEGANTEAFF.

This clonotype has only a few counts. J is TRBJ1-1 and V is TRBV4-3, with TRBD1 as a possible D gene (6 bases). The CDR3 runs to 15 residues. Germline-derived CDR1 and CDR2 are LGHNA and YSLEER. V lost 7 bases, J lost 5 bases, and 20 bases lay in between. CDR3 region: CASIPPGHPTTEAFF. CDR3 bases: TGCGCCAGCATCCCGCCGGGACACCCGACGACTGAAGCTTTCTTT.

The J gene is TRBJ2-2, the V gene TRBV10-3; TRBD1 matches at 9 bases. V was pared by 10 bases and J by 5 bases, with 2 bases of the junction left unmatched. Germline-derived CDR1 and CDR2 are ENHRY and SYGVKD. The CDR3 loop spans 12 amino acids. CDR3 coding DNA: TGTGCCACCGGGACAGGGACCGGGGAGCTGTTTTTT. It specifies CATGTGTGELFF.

This clonotype was observed a handful of times. The chain couples TRBV7-2 to TRBJ1-6, with 9 bases that match TRBD1. The CDR3 is 15 residues long. V lost 3 bases, J lost 7 bases, and 4 bases stayed unmatched. CDR1 SGHTA and CDR2 FQGNSA come from the germline V gene. The CDR3 nucleotides are TGTGCCAGCAGCTTCGGGACAGGGTGGAATTCACCCCTCCACTTT. Protein product: CASSFGTGWNSPLHF.

About this clonotype itself: A much bigger clone sits one base away, suggesting this may be a read error. The genes are TRBV2 and TRBJ2-7, with 11 bases identical to TRBD1. This CDR3 has 14 residues. CDR1 and CDR2 (germline): SNHLY, FYNNEI. The trim removed 8 bases at V and 4 bases at J, leaving 7 bases unmatched. DNA for the CDR3: TGTGCCAGCGTGGCCGGGACAGGGGGTTACGAGCAGTACTTC. This gives the protein CASVAGTGGYEQYF. Drawing the rest from reference TRBV2 and TRBJ2-7, the complete variable domain is EPEVTQTPSHQVTQMGQEVILRCVPISNHLYFYWYRQILGQKVEFLVSFYNNEISEKSEIFDDQFSVERPDGSNFTLKIRSTKLEDSAMYFCASVAGTGGYEQYFGPGTRLTVT.

This clonotype came up many times. J is TRBJ1-1 and V is TRBV2, with TRBD1 matching over 7 bases. This CDR3 contains 13 residues. Germline CDR1 reads SNHLY; CDR2 reads FYNNEI. V gave up 8 bases and J gave up 4 bases; unmatched junction bases: 7. CDR3 sequence (DNA): TGTGCCAGCCCGGAGACAGGGACCACTGAAGCTTTCTTT. This encodes CASPETGTTEAFF.

At least ten counts were recorded for this clonotype. The V call is TRBV29-1, the J call TRBJ1-2; D ambiguous. Germline values: CDR1 SQVTM, CDR2 ANQGSEA. The V gene lost 4 bases and the J gene lost 4 bases, with 7 bases spanning the gap. This CDR3 spans 11 amino acids. CDR3 coding DNA: TGCAGCGTTGGGTCCAGCTATGGCTACACCTTC. The encoded protein is CSVGSSYGYTF.

This clonotype was counted between two and nine times. In nucleotides, the CDR3 is TGTGCCACCAGCAGAGATTTGCCAGGCAAAGTTGAAGCTTTCTTT. Residues: CATSRDLPGKVEAFF. The chain employs TRBV15 and TRBJ1-1; D is uncertain. V lost 0 bases to trimming and J lost 7 bases, with 15 bases between them. Germline assignment: CDR1 LNHNV and CDR2 YYDKDF (reference sequence). This CDR3 contains 15 residues.

This clonotype was picked up many times. The chain recombines TRBV7-2 with TRBJ2-7, with D uncertain. V lost 6 bases and J 0 bases, leaving 12 bases between the germline ends. The CDR3 consists of 14 residues. Germline V gene sequence: CDR1 SGHTA, CDR2 FQGNSA. CDR3 in amino acids: CASRFGPSSYEQYF. CDR3 DNA sequence: TGTGCCAGCAGATTCGGTCCAAGCTCCTACGAGCAGTACTTC. Drawing the rest from reference TRBV7-2 and TRBJ2-7, the complete variable domain is GAGVSQSPSNKVTEKGKDVELRCDPISGHTALYWYRQSLGQGLEFLIYFQGNSAPDKSGLPSDRFSAERTGGSVSTLTIQRTQQEDSAVYLCASRFGPSSYEQYFGPGTRLTVT.

In regard to this clonotype: This may arise from a read error, as a much more abundant clone is one base away. CDR3 residues: CASSHNRELAFF. The CDR3 nucleotides read TGTGCCAGCAGTCACAACAGGGAGTTGGCTTTCTTT. The rearrangement links TRBV6-5 to TRBJ1-1; TRBD1 might be the D (6 bases). Germline V gene sequence: CDR1 MNHEY, CDR2 SVGAGI. V lost 5 bases and J 11 bases, leaving 15 bases between the germline ends. This CDR3 is 12 amino acids long.

This clonotype showed up just a few times. V gene TRBV20-1 combines with J gene TRBJ2-7, with 12 bases aligning to TRBD1. CDR1 and CDR2 from the germline V gene are DFQATT and SNEGSKA (reference sequence). V lost 3 bases to trimming and J lost 7 bases; unmatched junction nucleotides: 7. The CDR3 extends over 14 amino acids. CDR3 sequence: CSASSGTGGWEQYF. CDR3 bases: TGCAGTGCTAGCTCCGGGACAGGGGGCTGGGAGCAGTACTTC.

This clonotype was counted many times. This sequence joins TRBV12-3 or TRBV12-4 and TRBJ2-7; TRBD2 matches 7 bases. V lost 6 bases to trimming and J lost 8 bases; unmatched junction nucleotides: 7. CDR3 length equals 12 residues. CDR3 in amino acids: CASSPGRGKQYF. The CDR3 DNA is TGTGCCAGCAGCCCTGGGAGGGGAAAGCAGTACTTC.

This clonotype occurred many times. The chain is built from TRBV7-9 and TRBJ2-2, with D unclear. Trimming left V 4 bases short and J 7 bases short, with 7 bases between. This CDR3 contains 12 residues. Germline V gene data show CDR1 as SEHNR and CDR2 as FQNEAQ (reference sequence). This chain's CDR3 is CASSYASGELFF. DNA of the CDR3: TGTGCCAGCAGCTACGCTAGCGGGGAGCTGTTTTTT.

Note on this clonotype: It may be a read error: a sequence one base away is much more abundant. The chain recombines TRBV19 with TRBJ2-6; maybe TRBD1 (5 bases). CDR1 LNHDA and CDR2 SQIVND come from the germline V gene (reference sequence). Trimming left V 3 bases short and J 0 bases short, with 15 bases between. The CDR3 sequence is 18 residues long. The CDR3 loop reads CASSMGPRRSSGANVLTF. CDR3 bases: TGTGCCAGTAGTATGGGGCCGCGACGGTCCTCTGGGGCCAACGTCCTGACTTTC.